The 29 T cell receptor beta chains reported below all come from one sample, sequenced in a study of OX40 agonist ivuxolimab in advanced cancers. The table came from immunoSEQ multiplex PCR; TCRdb's copy has only in-frame clones and leaves some out. Found here are tens of thousands of clones, 80% to 90% of them singletons; the top ten hold 2.5% to 3%. The material sequenced was CD4+ or CD8+ T cells sorted from blood, taken in a trial of the OX40 agonist ivuxolimab. Source of these receptors: an adult with an advanced solid tumor such as melanoma, head and neck, liver or kidney cancer.

This clone was seen just once. The J gene is TRBJ2-3, the V gene TRBV7-3, with TRBD2 matching over 9 bases. In germline, CDR1 is SGHTA, CDR2 FQGTGA. V shed 9 bases, J shed 2 bases, and the junction held 6 bases outside the gene matches. The CDR3 is 14 amino acids. Written as DNA, the CDR3 is TGTGCCAGTTCGAAGCGGGGGGACACAGATACGCAGTATTTT. This encodes CASSKRGDTDTQYF.

CDR3 DNA sequence: TGTGCCTGGAGTGGCAGACAGGGATATCAGCCCCAGCATTTT. It encodes CAWSGRQGYQPQHF. This chain connects TRBV30 to TRBJ1-5; TRBD1 matches at 7 bases. Germline assignment: CDR1 GTSNPN and CDR2 SVGIG (reference sequence). Unmatched junction bases numbered 5, after V lost 1 base and J lost 5 bases. The CDR3 totals 14 residues.

The gene calls are TRBV11-3 and TRBJ2-5; TRBD2 aligns across 11 bases. CDR1 is SGHNT and CDR2 is YENEEA in the germline V gene. CDR3 size: 15 residues. In DNA, the CDR3 is TGTGCGATATCAGCCGGGCTAGCGGGAGGAGAGACCCAGTACTTC. Protein product: CAISAGLAGGETQYF.

The chain uses TRBV19 and TRBJ1-4; 10 bases align to TRBD1. After removal of 7 bases from V and 8 bases from J, the junction contained 7 bases not matched to a gene. This CDR3 is built from 14 residues. Germline V gene sequence: CDR1 LNHDA, CDR2 SQIVND (reference sequence). CDR3 nucleotide sequence: TGTGCCAGTACCGTGACAGGGGGCAACGAAAAACTGTTTTTT. It codes for CASTVTGGNEKLFF.

The chain uses TRBV5-1 and TRBJ1-1, with D uncertain. The length of the CDR3 is 14 residues. Germline V gene sequence: CDR1 SGHRS, CDR2 YFSETQ. The germline V and J ends were trimmed by 1 base and 1 base, with 8 bases remaining between them. The CDR3 region has the DNA TGCGCCAGCAGCTTGATTGCGGAGAACACTGAAGCTTTCTTT. Protein sequence: CASSLIAENTEAFF.

Of note for this clone: Other DNA sequences in the same sample also yield this CDR3. The gene calls are TRBV7-3 and TRBJ2-2; no definite D call. The CDR3 consists of 12 residues. Germline V gene lookup returns CDR1 SGHTA and CDR2 FQGTGA. V was shortened by 5 bases and J by 0 bases, with 1 base between the two germline ends. CDR3 nucleotide sequence: TGTGCCAGCAGCCCGAACACCGGGGAGCTGTTTTTT. It specifies CASSPNTGELFF.

The rearrangement uses TRBV27 and TRBJ2-4; TRBD2 aligns across 7 bases. The CDR3 is 20 amino acids. The J segment lost 4 bases and the V segment lost 7 bases, leaving 25 bases of the junction unmatched. Germline V gene lookup returns CDR1 MNHEY and CDR2 SMNVEV (reference sequence). The CDR3 bases are TGTGCCAGCACCCTGGGGGGGAGGTGGGTTTGGGGAAAGTCGAAAAACATTCAGTACTTC. As protein: CASTLGGRWVWGKSKNIQYF.

A single count supports this clone. The gene calls are TRBV27 and TRBJ1-1, with 8 bases that match TRBD1. Trimming at V came to 6 bases and at J to 5 bases, leaving 8 bases not matched to a gene. The CDR3 covers 14 residues. Germline CDR1 and CDR2: MNHEY and SMNVEV (reference sequence). CDR3 loop: CASRPGQGVTEAFF. Written as DNA, the CDR3 is TGTGCCAGCAGACCCGGACAGGGCGTAACTGAAGCTTTCTTT.

The genes are TRBV27 and TRBJ1-6; 7 bases line up with TRBD1. The CDR3 sequence is 16 residues long. CDR1 and CDR2 from the germline V gene are MNHEY and SMNVEV (reference sequence). V lost 2 bases and J lost 4; bases outside the gene matches: 5. This CDR3 reads CASSLDRDLYNSPLHF. The CDR3 DNA sequence: TGTGCCAGCAGTTTAGACAGGGACCTGTATAATTCACCCCTCCACTTT.

This clone has just one count. The rearrangement joins TRBV19 to TRBJ2-7, with TRBD1 as a possible D gene (7 bases). Germline V gene sequence: CDR1 LNHDA, CDR2 SQIVND (reference sequence). V was clipped by 8 bases and J by 2 bases, with 16 bases between them. The CDR3 loop spans 14 amino acids. The DNA for the CDR3 is TGTGCCAGTGGTCCTGGCGGGACAGCCTACGAGCAGTACTTC. Translation: CASGPGGTAYEQYF. The full variable domain, completed using reference TRBV19 and TRBJ2-7, is DGGITQSPKYLFRKEGQNVTLSCEQNLNHDAMYWYRQDPGQGLRLIYYSQIVNDFQKGDIAEGYSVSREKKESFPLTVTSAQKNPTAFYLCASGPGGTAYEQYFGPGTRLTVT.

V usage is TRBV11-3 and J usage is TRBJ2-7, with D hard to call. The V gene's germline CDR1 is SGHNT and CDR2 YENEEA. Deletions cut 1 base from V and 7 bases from J, with 5 bases between. This CDR3 region has 11 residues. CDR3 sequence: CASSLALEQYF. The CDR3 DNA is TGTGCCAGCAGCTTAGCTCTAGAGCAGTACTTC.

The rearrangement joins TRBV7-9 to TRBJ1-3; TRBD1 might be the D (6 bases). Looked up from germline, CDR1 is SEHNR and CDR2 is FQNEAQ (reference sequence). Trimming shortened V by 8 bases and J by 2 bases, and 13 bases separated the two germline ends. The CDR3 loop spans 14 amino acids. CDR3 loop: CASHKGGTGNTIYF. CDR3 sequence (DNA): TGTGCCAGCCATAAAGGGGGGACTGGAAACACCATATATTTT. Using reference TRBV7-9 and TRBJ1-3 for the parts outside the CDR3, the full variable domain is DTGVSQNPRHKITKRGQNVTFRCDPISEHNRLYWYRQTLGQGPEFLTYFQNEAQLEKSRLLSDRFSAERPKGSFSTLEIQRTEQGDSAMYLCASHKGGTGNTIYFGEGSWLTVV.

The table lists this clone with a count of one. The rearrangement joins TRBV7-8 to TRBJ1-1; no firm D call. The CDR3 spans 15 residues. CDR1 and CDR2 (germline): SGHVS, FQNEAQ. The V end lost 1 base, the J end lost 0 bases, and 9 bases lay between the germline ends. CDR3 sequence (DNA): TGTGCCAGCAGCTTAGAAAGTAGGGTGAACACTGAAGCTTTCTTT. Protein product: CASSLESRVNTEAFF.

V gene TRBV28 combines with J gene TRBJ2-3, with TRBD2 matching over 10 bases. The J segment lost 4 bases and the V segment lost 8 bases, leaving 6 bases of the junction unmatched. Germline lookup yields CDR1 MDHEN and CDR2 SYDVKM. There are 14 residues in the CDR3. In DNA, the CDR3 is TGTGCCAGCGGTACTAGCGGGGCGGCAGATACGCAGTATTTT. This gives the protein CASGTSGAADTQYF. Filled out from reference TRBV28 and TRBJ2-3, the complete variable domain reads DVKVTQSSRYLVKRTGEKVFLECVQDMDHENMFWYRQDPGLGLRLIYFSYDVKMKEKGDIPEGYSVSREKKERFSLILESASTNQTSMYLCASGTSGAADTQYFGPGTRLTVL.

V and J are TRBV11-2 and TRBJ2-1; D not resolved. The CDR3 spans 16 residues. CDR1 and CDR2 from the germline V gene are SGHAT and FQNNGV. The V end lost 4 bases, the J end lost 0 bases, and 13 bases lay between the germline ends. The CDR3 DNA reads as TGTGCCAGCAGCTCCCGGGCCCCTAGCTCCTACAATGAGCAGTTCTTC. Residues: CASSSRAPSSYNEQFF.

The V and J genes are TRBV20-1 and TRBJ1-2; D call uncertain. Trimming removed 3 bases from V and 7 bases from J, with 9 bases in between. This CDR3 spans 11 amino acids. Germline-derived CDR1 and CDR2 are DFQATT and SNEGSKA (reference sequence). The CDR3 is CSARRGSGYTF. CDR3 nucleotides: TGCAGTGCTAGGAGAGGTAGTGGCTACACCTTC.

This chain uses TRBV7-9 with TRBJ2-3, with D possibly being TRBD1 or TRBD2 (5 bases each). CDR1 SEHNR and CDR2 FQNEAQ come from the germline V gene (reference sequence). Trimming removed 5 bases at V and 0 bases at J, with 18 bases between. The CDR3 has 17 amino acids. CDR3 sequence: CASSLESGTHSTDTQYF. DNA for the CDR3: TGTGCCAGCAGCCTAGAGTCCGGGACCCATAGCACAGATACGCAGTATTTT.

In its sample, this clone was seen a few times. The chain links TRBV6-4 to TRBJ2-1; a possible D gene is TRBD2 (6 bases). Germline V gene lookup returns CDR1 MRHNA and CDR2 SNTAGT. V was cut by 0 bases and J by 7 bases, with 10 bases left in between. This CDR3 is built from 14 residues. This chain's CDR3 is CASSDSGRGNEQFF. Written as DNA, the CDR3 is TGTGCCAGCAGTGACTCGGGCCGGGGGAATGAGCAGTTCTTC.

The chain is built from TRBV5-5 and TRBJ1-2; D gene unclear. The CDR3 runs 13 residues. V was cut by 0 bases and J by 8 bases, with 11 bases left in between. From germline, CDR1 is SGHKS and CDR2 YYEKEE (reference sequence). CDR3 residues: CASSLVRAEGYTF. CDR3 sequence (DNA): TGTGCCAGCAGCTTGGTCCGGGCTGAGGGCTACACCTTC.

The CDR3 coding sequence is TGTGCCAGCAGCGTAAAGACAGGGCCACTCCAAGAGACCCAGTACTTC. Its protein product is CASSVKTGPLQETQYF. The chain couples TRBV9 to TRBJ2-5; 7 bases fit TRBD1. CDR3 length: 16 residues. Germline V gene lookup returns CDR1 SGDLS and CDR2 YYNGEE. V shed 1 base and J 1 base; nucleotides not matched to a gene: 7.

V gene TRBV14 combines with J gene TRBJ2-5, with D possibly matching TRBD2 (5 bases). The germline gives CDR1 SGHDN, CDR2 FVKESK. The ends were cut back, 1 base at V and 1 base at J, with 10 bases in the middle. CDR3 length equals 15 residues. The CDR3 here is CASSQVREPQETQYF. The DNA of the CDR3 is TGTGCCAGCAGCCAAGTACGGGAACCCCAAGAGACCCAGTACTTC.

In this sample, this clone turned up a few times. DNA of the CDR3: TGTGCCAGCAGGACAGGGGGCAACGAGCAGTACTTC. Translation: CASRTGGNEQYF. This sequence joins TRBV5-8 and TRBJ2-7; 10 bases are a match to TRBD1. The junction had 1 base not matched to a gene; V was cut back by 5 bases and J by 5 bases. The CDR3 loop spans 12 amino acids. Germline loops: CDR1 SGHTS, CDR2 YDEGEE.

This clone was counted a single time. The rearrangement links TRBV2 to TRBJ1-5; 8 bases align to TRBD1. V gave up 5 bases and J gave up 4 bases; unmatched junction bases: 4. Germline values: CDR1 SNHLY, CDR2 FYNNEI. CDR3 length equals 14 residues. The CDR3 DNA sequence: TGTGCCAGCAGTCTGCAGGGGGCAAATCAGCCCCAGCATTTT. It encodes CASSLQGANQPQHF.

This clone appeared once. The V call is TRBV2, the J call TRBJ1-6; TRBD1 might be the D (6 bases). The CDR3 has 15 residues. Germline-derived CDR1 and CDR2 are SNHLY and FYNNEI. Trimming cost V 6 bases and J 5 bases, with 14 bases left between them. CDR3 residues: CASRKDRTDNSPLHF. The DNA of the CDR3 is TGTGCCAGCAGGAAGGATAGGACAGATAATTCACCCCTCCACTTT.

The chain carries TRBV30 and TRBJ1-1; D gene ambiguous. The CDR3 length is 12 residues. Deletions cut 0 bases from V and 8 bases from J, with 10 bases between. Germline CDR1 GTSNPN, CDR2 SVGIG (reference sequence). The CDR3 spells CAWSVRGYEAFF. In nucleotides, the CDR3 is TGTGCCTGGAGTGTCAGAGGCTACGAAGCTTTCTTT.

This chain uses TRBV30 with TRBJ1-1; D uncertain. This CDR3 is 13 amino acids long. Trimming shortened V by 2 bases and J by 1 base, and 8 bases separated the two germline ends. Looked up from germline, CDR1 is GTSNPN and CDR2 is SVGIG (reference sequence). As DNA, the CDR3 is TGTGCCTGGAGTTTTAACACGAACACTGAAGCTTTCTTT. Translated: CAWSFNTNTEAFF.

In regard to this clone: In the same sample, other DNA sequences code for this CDR3. The chain links TRBV9 to TRBJ1-2; TRBD1 is a possible D gene (5 bases). Trimming took off 2 bases at V and 2 bases at J, with 7 bases between the two ends. This CDR3 comprises 13 residues. In germline, CDR1 is SGDLS, CDR2 YYNGEE. The CDR3 region is CASSVGGNYGYTF. In DNA, the CDR3 is TGTGCCAGCAGCGTTGGGGGAAACTATGGCTACACCTTC. The full variable domain, with the rest looked up from reference TRBV9 and TRBJ1-2, is DSGVTQTPKHLITATGQRVTLRCSPRSGDLSVYWYQQSLDQGLQFLIQYYNGEERAKGNILERFSAQQFPDLHSELNLSSLELGDSALYFCASSVGGNYGYTFGSGTRLTVV.

The rearrangement joins TRBV30 to TRBJ2-5; perhaps D is TRBD1 or TRBD2 (5 bases each). The CDR3 has 13 amino acids. Looked up from germline, CDR1 is GTSNPN and CDR2 is SVGIG (reference sequence). Trimming left V 0 bases short and J 3 bases short, with 8 bases between. CDR3 in amino acids: CAWSVGTEETQYF. CDR3 DNA: TGTGCCTGGAGTGTAGGGACGGAAGAGACCCAGTACTTC. Looking up the rest from reference TRBV30 and TRBJ2-5 gives the full variable domain: SQTIHQWPATLVQPVGSPLSLECTVEGTSNPNLYWYRQAAGRGLQLLFYSVGIGQISSEVPQNLSASRPQDRQFILSSKKLLLSDSGFYLCAWSVGTEETQYFGPGTRLLVL.

The V call is TRBV6-1, the J call TRBJ2-7, with a weak D call TRBD2 (5 bases). Trimming took 2 bases from V and 2 from J, leaving 16 bases between them. The CDR3 loop spans 16 amino acids. Germline CDR1 is MNHNS and CDR2 is SASEGT. CDR3 in amino acids: CASSEPRDTGTYEQYF. The CDR3 nucleotides are TGTGCCAGCAGTGAACCCCGAGACACCGGGACCTACGAGCAGTACTTC.